This T cell receptor beta chain was documented in a study of T-cell memory formation after mild COVID-19. The CDR3 is made up of 15 amino acids. Trimming pared 0 bases from V and 5 bases from J, leaving 13 bases between. CDR1 and CDR2 from the germline V gene are LGHNA and YSLEER. This clonotype was seen a few times. TCRdb fed the 5' RACE reads into MiXCR, producing one record per CDR3 protein. The table has fewer than 300,000 distinct CDR3 sequences, roughly 17% seen once. This TCR derives from a man aged 18 to 29 who had mild COVID-19 (a few samples of this study predate the infection). Cell type and time point are not known. Sequenced: PBMCs or a T cell subset sorted from them (not recorded which). The chain couples TRBV4-3 to TRBJ1-2; D is perhaps TRBD1 (5 bases). Here the CDR3 reads CASSQDGTEYYGYTF. CDR3 DNA sequence: TGCGCCAGCAGCCAAGATGGGACGGAGTATTATGGCTACACCTTC.